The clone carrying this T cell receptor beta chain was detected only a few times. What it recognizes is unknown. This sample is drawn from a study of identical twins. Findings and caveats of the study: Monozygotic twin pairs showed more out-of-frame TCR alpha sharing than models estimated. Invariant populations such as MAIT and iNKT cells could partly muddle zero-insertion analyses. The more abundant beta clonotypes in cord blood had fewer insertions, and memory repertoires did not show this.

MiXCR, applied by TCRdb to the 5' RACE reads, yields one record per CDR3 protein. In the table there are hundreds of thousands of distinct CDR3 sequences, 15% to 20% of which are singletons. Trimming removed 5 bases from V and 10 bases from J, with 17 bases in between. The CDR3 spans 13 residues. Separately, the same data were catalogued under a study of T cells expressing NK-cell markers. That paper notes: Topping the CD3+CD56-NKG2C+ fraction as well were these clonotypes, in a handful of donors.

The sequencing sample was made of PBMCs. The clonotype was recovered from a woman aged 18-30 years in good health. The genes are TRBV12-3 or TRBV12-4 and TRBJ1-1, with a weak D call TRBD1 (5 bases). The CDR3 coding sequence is TGTGCCAGCAGTGAGGATGGGGCCGTGTTAGCTTTCTTT. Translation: CASSEDGAVLAFF.